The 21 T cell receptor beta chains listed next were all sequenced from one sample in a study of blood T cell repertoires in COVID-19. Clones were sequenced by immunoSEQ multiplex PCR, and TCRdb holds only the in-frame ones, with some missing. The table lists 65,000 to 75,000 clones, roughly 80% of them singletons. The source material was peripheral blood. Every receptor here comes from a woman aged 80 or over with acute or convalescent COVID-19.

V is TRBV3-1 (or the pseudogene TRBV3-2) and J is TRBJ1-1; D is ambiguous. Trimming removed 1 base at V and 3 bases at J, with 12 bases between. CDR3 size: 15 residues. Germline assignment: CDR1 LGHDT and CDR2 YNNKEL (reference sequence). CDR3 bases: TGTGCCAGCAGCCAAGGCCCGGGGATTGACACTGAAGCTTTCTTT. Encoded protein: CASSQGPGIDTEAFF.

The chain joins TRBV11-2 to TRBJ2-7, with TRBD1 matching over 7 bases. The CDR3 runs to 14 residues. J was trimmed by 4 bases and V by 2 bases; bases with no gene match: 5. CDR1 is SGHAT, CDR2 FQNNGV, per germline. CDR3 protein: CASSLTGVGYEQYF. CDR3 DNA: TGTGCCAGCAGCTTAACAGGGGTGGGGTACGAGCAGTACTTC.

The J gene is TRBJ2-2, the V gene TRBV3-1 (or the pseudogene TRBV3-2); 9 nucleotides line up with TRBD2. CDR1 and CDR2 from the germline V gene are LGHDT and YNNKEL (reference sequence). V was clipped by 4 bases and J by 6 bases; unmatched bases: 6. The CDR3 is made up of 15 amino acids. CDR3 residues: CASSRRGGEAGELFF. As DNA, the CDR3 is TGTGCCAGCAGCCGACGCGGGGGGGAGGCCGGGGAGCTGTTTTTT.

CDR3 nucleotides: TGTGCCAGCAGCCAAGAGCCTTCCTCGCGACTAAGGATTGAGCAGTTCTTC. It yields the protein CASSQEPSSRLRIEQFF. The chain employs TRBV3-1 (or the pseudogene TRBV3-2) and TRBJ2-1, with D perhaps matching TRBD2 (5 bases). Germline V gene lookup returns CDR1 LGHDT and CDR2 YNNKEL (reference sequence). The V gene lost 0 bases and the J gene lost 9 bases, with 21 bases spanning the gap. The CDR3 totals 17 residues.

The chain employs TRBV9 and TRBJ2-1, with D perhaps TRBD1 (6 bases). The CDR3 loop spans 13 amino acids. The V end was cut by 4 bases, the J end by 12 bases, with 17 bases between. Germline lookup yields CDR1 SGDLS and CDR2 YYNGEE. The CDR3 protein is CASSTPDRSRQFF. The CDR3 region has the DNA TGTGCCAGCAGCACCCCTGACAGGTCCCGGCAGTTCTTC.

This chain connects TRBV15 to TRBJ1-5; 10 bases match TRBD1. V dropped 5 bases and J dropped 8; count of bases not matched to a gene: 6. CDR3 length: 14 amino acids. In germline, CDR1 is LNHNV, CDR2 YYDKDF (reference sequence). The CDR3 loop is CATSGGTGAEPQHF. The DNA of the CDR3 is TGTGCCACCAGCGGCGGGACAGGGGCTGAGCCCCAGCATTTT.

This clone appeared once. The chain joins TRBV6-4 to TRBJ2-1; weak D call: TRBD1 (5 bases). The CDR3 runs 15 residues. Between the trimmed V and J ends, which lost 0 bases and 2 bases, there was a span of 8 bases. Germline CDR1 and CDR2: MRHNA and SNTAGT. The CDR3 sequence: CASSDSDTAYNEQFF. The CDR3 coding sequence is TGTGCCAGCAGTGACTCGGACACCGCCTACAATGAGCAGTTCTTC.

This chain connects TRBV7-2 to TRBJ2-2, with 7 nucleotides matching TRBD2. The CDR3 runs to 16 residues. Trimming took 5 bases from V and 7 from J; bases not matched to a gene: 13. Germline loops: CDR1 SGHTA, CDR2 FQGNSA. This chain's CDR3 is CASSPIPPGEGGELFF. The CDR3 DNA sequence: TGTGCCAGCAGCCCCATCCCTCCCGGGGAGGGCGGGGAGCTGTTTTTT.

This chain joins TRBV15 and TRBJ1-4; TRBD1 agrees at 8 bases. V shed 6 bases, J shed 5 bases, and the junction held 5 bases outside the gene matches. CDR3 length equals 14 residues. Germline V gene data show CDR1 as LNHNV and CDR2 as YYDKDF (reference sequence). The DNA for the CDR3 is TGTGCCACCAGGACAGGGGCCGAGAATGAAAAACTGTTTTTT. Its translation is CATRTGAENEKLFF.

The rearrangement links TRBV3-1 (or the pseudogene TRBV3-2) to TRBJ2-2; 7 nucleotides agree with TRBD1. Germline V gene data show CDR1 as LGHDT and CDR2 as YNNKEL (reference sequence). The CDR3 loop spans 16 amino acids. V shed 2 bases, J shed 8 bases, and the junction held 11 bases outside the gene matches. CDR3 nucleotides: TGTGCCAGCAGCCAACAACCCACAGGGGAACTGGGGGAGCTGTTTTTT. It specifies CASSQQPTGELGELFF.

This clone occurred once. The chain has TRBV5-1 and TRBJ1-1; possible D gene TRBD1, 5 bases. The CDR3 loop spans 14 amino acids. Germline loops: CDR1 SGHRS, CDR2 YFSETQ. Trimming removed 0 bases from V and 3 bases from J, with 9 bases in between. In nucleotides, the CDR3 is TGCGCCAGCAGCTTGGCCGGAGGGGACACTGAAGCTTTCTTT. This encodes CASSLAGGDTEAFF.

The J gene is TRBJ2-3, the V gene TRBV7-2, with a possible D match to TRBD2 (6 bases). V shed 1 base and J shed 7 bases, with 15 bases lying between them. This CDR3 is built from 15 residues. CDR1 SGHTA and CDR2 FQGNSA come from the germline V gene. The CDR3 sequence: CASSLGGDPGNTQYF. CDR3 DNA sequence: TGTGCCAGCAGCTTAGGGGGGGACCCGGGTAATACGCAGTATTTT.

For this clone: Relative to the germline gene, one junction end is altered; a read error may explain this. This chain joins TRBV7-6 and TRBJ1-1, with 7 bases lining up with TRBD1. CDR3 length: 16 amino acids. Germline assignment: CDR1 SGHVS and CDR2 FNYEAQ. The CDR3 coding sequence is TGTGCCAACAGCTTAGCGGACACAGGGGTGAACACTGAAGCTTTCTTT. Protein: CANSLADTGVNTEAFF.

This CDR3 is CASLSGGDYPSYNEQFF. DNA for the CDR3: TGTGCCAGCCTTAGCGGGGGAGACTACCCCTCCTACAATGAGCAGTTCTTC. This rearrangement joins TRBV5-8 to TRBJ2-1; 9 nucleotides line up with TRBD2. Germline values: CDR1 SGHTS, CDR2 YDEGEE. The CDR3 spans 17 residues. The ends lost 7 bases at V and 0 bases at J; junction bases unmatched: 11.

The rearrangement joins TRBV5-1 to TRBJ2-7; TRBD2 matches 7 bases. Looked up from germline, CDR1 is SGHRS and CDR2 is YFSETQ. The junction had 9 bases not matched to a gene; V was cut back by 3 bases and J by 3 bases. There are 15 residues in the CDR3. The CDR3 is CASSSGLDFIYEQYF. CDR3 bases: TGCGCCAGCAGCTCAGGACTAGACTTTATCTACGAGCAGTACTTC.

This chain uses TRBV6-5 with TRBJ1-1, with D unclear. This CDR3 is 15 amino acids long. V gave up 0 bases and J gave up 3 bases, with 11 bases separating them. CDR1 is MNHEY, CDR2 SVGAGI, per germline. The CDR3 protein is CASSYSSALYTEAFF. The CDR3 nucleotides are TGTGCCAGCAGTTACTCCAGCGCCCTGTACACTGAAGCTTTCTTT.

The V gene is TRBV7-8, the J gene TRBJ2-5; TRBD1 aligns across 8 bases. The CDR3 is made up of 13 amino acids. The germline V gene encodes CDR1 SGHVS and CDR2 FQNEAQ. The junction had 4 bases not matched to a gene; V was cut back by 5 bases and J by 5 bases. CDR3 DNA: TGTGCCAGCAGCCGGGACAGGACGGAGACCCAGTACTTC. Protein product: CASSRDRTETQYF.

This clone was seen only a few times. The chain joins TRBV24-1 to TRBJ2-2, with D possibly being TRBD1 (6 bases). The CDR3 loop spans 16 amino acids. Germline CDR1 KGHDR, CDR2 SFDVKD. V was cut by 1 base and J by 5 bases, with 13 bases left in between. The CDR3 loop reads CATSDFWDTRTGELFF. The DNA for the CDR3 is TGTGCCACCAGTGATTTTTGGGACACCAGGACCGGGGAGCTGTTTTTT.

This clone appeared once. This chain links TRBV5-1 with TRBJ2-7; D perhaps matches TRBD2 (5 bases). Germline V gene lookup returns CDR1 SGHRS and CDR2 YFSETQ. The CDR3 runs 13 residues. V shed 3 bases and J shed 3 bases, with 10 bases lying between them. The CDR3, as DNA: TGCGCCAGCAGCTCCGGAGGCGGCTACGAGCAGTACTTC. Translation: CASSSGGGYEQYF.

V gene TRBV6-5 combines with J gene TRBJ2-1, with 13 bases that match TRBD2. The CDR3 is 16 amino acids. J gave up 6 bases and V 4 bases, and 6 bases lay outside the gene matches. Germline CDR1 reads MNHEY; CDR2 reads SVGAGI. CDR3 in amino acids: CASSFSGTSGVNEQFF. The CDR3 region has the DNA TGTGCCAGCAGTTTTTCCGGGACTAGCGGGGTCAATGAGCAGTTCTTC.

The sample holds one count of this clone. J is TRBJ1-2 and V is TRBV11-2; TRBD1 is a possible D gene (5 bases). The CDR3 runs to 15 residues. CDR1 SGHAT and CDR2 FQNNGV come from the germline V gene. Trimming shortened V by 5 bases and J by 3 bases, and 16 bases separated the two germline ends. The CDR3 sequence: CASSKSGTPDYGYTF. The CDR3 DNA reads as TGTGCCAGCAGCAAATCAGGGACTCCAGACTATGGCTACACCTTC.